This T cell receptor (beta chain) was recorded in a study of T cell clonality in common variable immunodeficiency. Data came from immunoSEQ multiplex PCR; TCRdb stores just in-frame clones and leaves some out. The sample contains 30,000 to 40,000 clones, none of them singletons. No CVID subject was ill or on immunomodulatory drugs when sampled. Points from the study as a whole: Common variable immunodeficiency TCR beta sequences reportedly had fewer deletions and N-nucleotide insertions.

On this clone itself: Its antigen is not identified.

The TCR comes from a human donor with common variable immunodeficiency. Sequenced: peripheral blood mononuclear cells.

The DNA read from the CDR3 is TGTGCCAGCAGCCACCGGGGGAACACTGAA. Protein: CASSHRGNTE. The full CDR3 protein is CASSHRGNTEAFF. The chain recombines TRBV7-2 with TRBJ1-1; D ambiguous. The DNA ends 3 residues before the CDR3 does, and the rest of the CDR3 is filled in from the germline J gene. This CDR3 is built from 13 residues. The V end was cut by 5 bases, the J end by 1 base, with 8 bases between. Germline CDR1 SGHTA, CDR2 FQGNSA.